This is a list of T cell receptor beta chains from one sample in a study of blood T cell repertoires in COVID-19. Clones were read by immunoSEQ multiplex PCR, and TCRdb kept only the in-frame ones, dropping some. The sample lists some 320,000 clones; 85% to 90% were seen once. The sequencing input was PBMCs or T cells enriched from blood (not recorded which). These receptors originate from a woman aged 45 to 65 who had been exposed to COVID-19. CDR3s include the opening cysteine and the closing phenylalanine or tryptophan. A D gene is named only where the DNA matches it firmly.

V gene: TRBV19; D gene: TRBD1; CDR3 protein: CASTHRAGGDQPQHF
V gene: TRBV4-1; D gene: -; CDR3 protein: CASSQDSGPGELFF
V gene: TRBV4-1; D gene: TRBD1; CDR3 protein: CASSQGTANYGYTF
V gene: TRBV28; D gene: -; CDR3 protein: CASSLWTRGEQYF
V gene: TRBV5-1; D gene: TRBD1; CDR3 protein: CASSSGDRGNSPLHF
V gene: TRBV6-5; D gene: TRBD1; CDR3 protein: CASRAGQVWDTEAFF
V gene: TRBV7-9; D gene: TRBD1; CDR3 protein: CASSIGGTGVTENTEAFF
V gene: TRBV2; D gene: -; CDR3 protein: CASTGLPNYGYTF
V gene: TRBV28; D gene: TRBD1; CDR3 protein: CASIGTGYRNEKLFF
V gene: TRBV28; D gene: -; CDR3 protein: CASNKINQPQHF
V gene: TRBV6-5; D gene: TRBD1; CDR3 protein: CASSWDRVDSPLHF
V gene: TRBV15; D gene: -; CDR3 protein: CATSRGGRETQYF
V gene: TRBV6-5; D gene: -; CDR3 protein: CASSAGGQKLFF
V gene: TRBV19; D gene: TRBD2; CDR3 protein: CASSSGRLLAGGPKTQYF
V gene: TRBV5-4; D gene: -; CDR3 protein: CASSLGTPRVTGELFF
V gene: TRBV29-1; D gene: TRBD2; CDR3 protein: CSGGGSREQYF
V gene: TRBV27; D gene: TRBD1; CDR3 protein: CASSLSRDRGDEQYF
V gene: TRBV7-9; D gene: -; CDR3 protein: CASSSRGSDNSPLHF
V gene: TRBV5-4; D gene: TRBD2; CDR3 protein: CASSWISGGAREQYF
V gene: TRBV5-1; D gene: -; CDR3 protein: CASSTETMNTEAFF
V gene: TRBV5-5; D gene: TRBD1; CDR3 protein: CASSLEQGIGGYTF
V gene: TRBV3-1/TRBV3-2; D gene: -; CDR3 protein: CASSQEQGGYGYTF
V gene: TRBV4-1; D gene: TRBD1; CDR3 protein: CASSREQGAYQPQHF
V gene: TRBV5-5; D gene: TRBD1; CDR3 protein: CASSLGTDNSPLHF
V gene: TRBV5-4; D gene: -; CDR3 protein: CASTGVGTPGANVLTF
V gene: TRBV3-1/TRBV3-2; D gene: TRBD2; CDR3 protein: CASSQGLPLNTGELFF
V gene: TRBV28; D gene: -; CDR3 protein: CASSHTYEQYF
V gene: TRBV24-1; D gene: TRBD1; CDR3 protein: CATSEGTANEKLFF
V gene: TRBV2; D gene: TRBD1; CDR3 protein: CASSGTDRGRHEQYF
V gene: TRBV25-1; D gene: -; CDR3 protein: CASSDPQGFQETQYF
V gene: TRBV14; D gene: -; CDR3 protein: CASSELDILPSSYNSPLHF
V gene: TRBV5-6; D gene: -; CDR3 protein: CASSSPDYSPLHF
V gene: TRBV18; D gene: -; CDR3 protein: CASSPISQGANSPLHF
V gene: TRBV3-1/TRBV3-2; D gene: TRBD1; CDR3 protein: CASSQRDRANNEQFF
V gene: TRBV5-4; D gene: TRBD2; CDR3 protein: CASSEAGVLGNEQFF
V gene: TRBV3-1/TRBV3-2; D gene: -; CDR3 protein: CASSQDSQGFGGYTF
V gene: TRBV5-1; D gene: -; CDR3 protein: CASSATTHTNEKLFF
V gene: TRBV5-1; D gene: TRBD2; CDR3 protein: CASSLGDPGGAKNIQYF
V gene: TRBV25-1; D gene: TRBD1; CDR3 protein: CASSDPGTEIYGYTF
V gene: TRBV2; D gene: -; CDR3 protein: CASSGQSGYGYTF
V gene: TRBV6-4; D gene: TRBD1; CDR3 protein: CASSQTGVWPPREQYF
V gene: TRBV5-1; D gene: TRBD1; CDR3 protein: CASSQTTGINYGYTF
V gene: TRBV2; D gene: -; CDR3 protein: CASNKGSSYNEQFF
V gene: TRBV11-2; D gene: TRBD1; CDR3 protein: CASGGTGNEKLFF
V gene: TRBV6-5; D gene: -; CDR3 protein: CASSYDSNSPLHF
V gene: TRBV27; D gene: -; CDR3 protein: CASSSNGGMGYGYTF
V gene: TRBV23-1; D gene: -; CDR3 protein: CASSQSTVRVSDTEAFF
V gene: TRBV6-1; D gene: TRBD2; CDR3 protein: CASSEPWTSGGPNTGELFF